The clone carrying this T cell receptor (beta chain) came up many times. The antigen remains unidentified. The sample originates from a study of molecular identifiers for immune sequencing clone quantification. Whole-study findings and limits: For effector cells, clones above 20 RNA copies held over 99% of molecules; for naive cells, under 1%.

CD8+CD4-CCR7+CD45RA+ cells were sorted as naive CD8 T cells. Methods described previously, with TCR primers listed, were used for bulk TCR libraries. One entry per CDR3 protein, called by TCRdb with MiXCR from the PCR reads. Here the sample spans 550,000 to 750,000 distinct CDR3 sequences, less than 20% being singletons. V gave up 1 base and J gave up 0 bases, with 12 bases separating them. Germline CDR1 is SGHVS and CDR2 is FQNEAQ. CDR3 length: 16 amino acids. The genes are TRBV7-8 and TRBJ2-5; D may be TRBD2 (6 bases). Sequencing was done on a sample of naive CD8+ T cells from blood, with Jurkat cell RNA spiked in. The subset was: FACS-sorted CD8+CD4-CCR7+CD45RA+ naive T cells. The receptor was isolated from a human donor in good health. Some libraries in this study had Jurkat cell RNA spiked in. The CDR3 region has the DNA TGTGCCAGCAGCTTAGGGGGGGAGAGGGACCAAGAGACCCAGTACTTC. It yields the protein CASSLGGERDQETQYF.